The 19 T cell receptor beta chains below were found in one sample sequenced in a study of blood T cell repertoires in COVID-19. Only in-frame clones appear in the TCRdb table, and some are missing; sequencing was by immunoSEQ multiplex PCR. Of 390,000 or so clones in the sample, roughly 89% were seen once. The sequenced sample was PBMCs or T cells enriched from blood (not recorded which). The receptors shown here come from a woman aged 50 to 60 who had recovered from COVID-19.

This chain links TRBV7-9 with TRBJ2-7; 9 nucleotides agree with TRBD1. The CDR3 sequence is 14 residues long. The germline gives CDR1 SEHNR, CDR2 FQNEAQ (reference sequence). With 5 bases clipped from V and 0 bases from J, the junction kept 2 bases outside the gene matches. The CDR3 DNA is TGTGCCAGCAGCACAGGGGGCAACTCCTACGAGCAGTACTTC. Translating gives CASSTGGNSYEQYF.

The chain recombines TRBV28 with TRBJ2-2, with D perhaps TRBD1 (6 bases). The germline CDR1 and CDR2 sequences are MDHEN and SYDVKM. Deletions cut 6 bases from V and 1 base from J, with 9 bases between. This CDR3 contains 14 residues. The CDR3 nucleotides read TGTGCCAGCAGCTCGGGACAGAACACCGGGGAGCTGTTTTTT. Translating gives CASSSGQNTGELFF.

The chain joins TRBV10-3 to TRBJ2-3, with TRBD2 matching over 9 bases. The CDR3 loop spans 15 amino acids. The V segment lost 9 bases and the J segment 2 bases; nucleotides outside the gene matches: 9. Germline CDR1 ENHRY, CDR2 SYGVKD. DNA of the CDR3: TGTGCCATTGCCACGAGCGGGGGGACCACAGATACGCAGTATTTT. It specifies CAIATSGGTTDTQYF.

This clone has just a few counts. The chain is built from TRBV7-9 and TRBJ1-3, with D maybe TRBD1 (5 bases). The CDR3 is made up of 15 amino acids. Germline loops: CDR1 SEHNR, CDR2 FQNEAQ (reference sequence). The V gene lost 5 bases and the J gene lost 0 bases, with 11 bases spanning the gap. The CDR3 protein is CASSPRQYSGNTIYF. For the CDR3, the DNA is TGTGCCAGCAGCCCCCGACAGTACTCTGGAAACACCATATATTTT.

The rearrangement links TRBV19 to TRBJ2-3, with D perhaps TRBD1 (5 bases). Between the trimmed V and J ends, which lost 7 bases and 3 bases, there was a span of 17 bases. The CDR3 runs to 15 residues. Germline loops: CDR1 LNHDA, CDR2 SQIVND (reference sequence). The CDR3 loop reads CASTFRGLGTDTQYF. CDR3 bases: TGTGCCAGTACTTTTAGGGGCCTTGGTACAGATACGCAGTATTTT.

This chain links TRBV19 with TRBJ2-5; 13 bases map to TRBD2. Germline lookup yields CDR1 LNHDA and CDR2 SQIVND (reference sequence). The CDR3 contains 17 residues. The V gene end was trimmed by 1 base and the J gene end by 4 bases; junction bases not matched to a gene: 6. The CDR3 reads CASSIVGGLAGTETQYF. The DNA of the CDR3 is TGTGCCAGTAGTATAGTAGGGGGACTAGCGGGAACAGAGACCCAGTACTTC.

The chain has TRBV5-1 and TRBJ1-5; 7 nucleotides line up with TRBD1. Germline CDR1 SGHRS, CDR2 YFSETQ. CDR3 length equals 15 residues. The ends lost 4 bases at V and 1 base at J; junction bases unmatched: 5. CDR3 region: CASSPTGVSNQPQHF. Written as DNA, the CDR3 is TGCGCCAGCAGCCCCACAGGGGTGAGCAATCAGCCCCAGCATTTT.

This clone was observed a single time. In nucleotides, the CDR3 is TGCAGCGTGGCGTGGGGAGGGTATGGCTACACCTTC. It translates to CSVAWGGYGYTF. The V and J genes are TRBV29-1 and TRBJ1-2, with D uncertain. The CDR3 has 12 amino acids. CDR1 is SQVTM, CDR2 ANQGSEA, per germline. With 6 bases removed from V and 5 bases from J, the gap between germline ends came to 13 bases.

This chain links TRBV19 with TRBJ1-5; no firm D call. The germline CDR1 and CDR2 sequences are LNHDA and SQIVND (reference sequence). The CDR3 length is 15 residues. Trimming pared 7 bases from V and 4 bases from J, leaving 17 bases between. The CDR3 bases are TGTGCCAGTAACCGGGAGGGTGCGATGAATCAGCCCCAGCATTTT. Amino acid sequence: CASNREGAMNQPQHF.

CDR3 bases: TGTGCCACCTGGGACAGGGGGCGAGGCGAGAGCAATCAGCCCCAGCATTTT. Its translation: CATWDRGRGESNQPQHF. The genes are TRBV19 and TRBJ1-5; TRBD1 matches 12 bases. The CDR3 contains 17 residues. Trimming cost V 10 bases and J 1 base; bases outside gene matches: 11. From germline, CDR1 is LNHDA and CDR2 SQIVND (reference sequence).

This chain joins TRBV7-9 and TRBJ1-4, with D hard to call. Germline CDR1 and CDR2: SEHNR and FQNEAQ (reference sequence). Trimming pared 2 bases from V and 2 bases from J, leaving 9 bases between. The CDR3 is made up of 15 amino acids. CDR3 in amino acids: CASSLMSDTNEKLFF. The CDR3 region has the DNA TGTGCCAGCAGCTTAATGTCAGATACTAATGAAAAACTGTTTTTT.

The chain employs TRBV6-5 and TRBJ1-1; 8 nucleotides align to TRBD1. The CDR3 sequence is 15 residues long. CDR1 is MNHEY, CDR2 SVGAGI, per germline. Trimming at V came to 6 bases and at J to 1 base, leaving 7 bases not matched to a gene. CDR3 coding DNA: TGTGCCAGCAGCCCCAGGGGGCGGGGGAACACTGAAGCTTTCTTT. Encoded protein: CASSPRGRGNTEAFF.

This clone has a single count. V gene TRBV7-3 combines with J gene TRBJ2-5, with 9 positions matching TRBD2. This CDR3 is 15 amino acids long. Trimming took 7 bases from V and 2 from J; bases not matched to a gene: 8. Germline CDR1 reads SGHTA; CDR2 reads FQGTGA. CDR3 sequence (DNA): TGTGCCAGCACCTTCGAGCGGGGGGTTCAAGAGACCCAGTACTTC. The encoded protein is CASTFERGVQETQYF.

The rearrangement links TRBV12-5 to TRBJ1-1, with TRBD1 identical over 9 bases. J was trimmed by 4 bases and V by 6 bases; bases with no gene match: 21. Germline CDR1 is LGHNT and CDR2 is FRNRAP. CDR3 size: 19 residues. CDR3 coding DNA: TGTGCTAGTGGCTTAGGGTATAGGGAACAGGGGGCTAGAGGCACTGAAGCTTTCTTT. It translates to CASGLGYREQGARGTEAFF.

V and J are TRBV6-2 or TRBV6-3 and TRBJ1-5; D remains ambiguous. Per germline, CDR1 MNHEY and CDR2 SVGEGT. The CDR3 spans 13 residues. The V end was cut by 1 base, the J end by 9 bases, with 10 bases between. DNA for the CDR3: TGTGCCAGCAGTTACTTAGCCGCCGGGCCCCAGCATTTT. Amino acid sequence: CASSYLAAGPQHF.

The chain joins TRBV5-4 to TRBJ2-1, with TRBD1 matching 10 bases. CDR1 is SGHNT, CDR2 YYREEE, per germline (reference sequence). V lost 1 base and J lost 3; bases outside the gene matches: 4. This CDR3 has 16 residues. CDR3 sequence (DNA): TGTGCCAGCAGCTTGCCGGACAGGGGGGACTACAATGAGCAGTTCTTC. It codes for CASSLPDRGDYNEQFF.

The V and J genes are TRBV6-5 and TRBJ1-1, with a weak D call TRBD1 (5 bases). Germline V gene lookup returns CDR1 MNHEY and CDR2 SVGAGI. Between the trimmed V and J ends, which lost 10 bases and 0 bases, there was a span of 18 bases. This CDR3 region has 15 residues. The CDR3 nucleotides are TGTGCCACCGCTACCTCGACAGCTATGAACACTGAAGCTTTCTTT. This sequence encodes CATATSTAMNTEAFF.

The rearrangement joins TRBV4-2 to TRBJ1-5; 7 nucleotides align to TRBD1. CDR1 and CDR2 (germline): LGHNA, YNFKEQ. This CDR3 has 17 residues. With 1 base clipped from V and 0 bases from J, the junction kept 6 bases outside the gene matches. The CDR3 sequence is CASSQGFTGASNQPQHF. In DNA, the CDR3 is TGTGCCAGCAGCCAAGGGTTTACAGGGGCTAGCAATCAGCCCCAGCATTTT.

The chain joins TRBV5-1 to TRBJ2-3, with D tentatively TRBD1 (5 bases). Looked up from germline, CDR1 is SGHRS and CDR2 is YFSETQ. The germline V and J ends were trimmed by 0 bases and 1 base, with 6 bases remaining between them. CDR3 length equals 14 residues. The CDR3 loop reads CASSLGRGTDTQYF. DNA of the CDR3: TGCGCCAGCAGCTTGGGCAGGGGCACAGATACGCAGTATTTT. Filled out from reference TRBV5-1 and TRBJ2-3, the complete variable domain reads KAGVTQTPRYLIKTRGQQVTLSCSPISGHRSVSWYQQTPGQGLQFLFEYFSETQRNKGNFPGRFSGRQFSNSRSEMNVSTLELGDSALYLCASSLGRGTDTQYFGPGTRLTVL.